This T cell receptor (beta chain) was profiled in a study of shared clonotypes between healthy human individuals. The germline V and J ends were trimmed by 6 bases and 10 bases, with 20 bases remaining between them. This CDR3 is 14 amino acids long. CDR1 MNHEY and CDR2 SVGAGI come from the germline V gene. Sequencing was performed with immunoSEQ multiplex PCR; in TCRdb, only in-frame clones are kept and a portion is missing. The sample includes roughly 2.5 million clones, about 92% of them seen just once. J is TRBJ2-3 and V is TRBV6-5; D is perhaps TRBD2 (6 bases). The TCR sequence derives from a man aged 18 to 30 in good health. Material for sequencing was naive CD4+ T cells sorted from blood. The subset was: CD45RA+ positively selected. The CDR3 DNA reads TGTGCCAGCAGCCCTAGCGAAACCGGAGGGTCGCAGTATTTT. Protein product: CASSPSETGGSQYF.